This T cell receptor (beta chain) was documented in a study of graft-versus-host responses after intestinal transplantation (dated by TCRdb to about 2021). Concerning the study at large: Multivisceral, liver-intestinal, or isolated intestinal transplants were received by the recipients. Rather than being sequenced by the commercial service, samples from a few later patients were sequenced in-house on an Illumina MiSeq and processed with MiXCR. Graft-versus-host and host-versus-graft alloreactive T cell clones were tracked in the graft, circulation and bone marrow after intestinal transplantation using bulk TCR-beta CDR3 sequencing. Of the roughly 26 intestinal transplant recipients enrolled in the cohort, one of whom was a retransplant, a few patients without pretransplant specimens were excluded. Donor T cell macrochimerism was defined as a peak of at least 4% donor T cells among recipient peripheral blood mononuclear cells. To identify alloreactive clones, pre-transplant mixed lymphocyte reaction products were sequenced and then compared with unstimulated pre-transplant donor and recipient T cells. All recipients received anti-thymocyte globulin induction followed by maintenance tacrolimus and steroids for 3 to 4 years.

Blood samples were collected up to 4 times in the first month after transplant and then at least monthly when available. To prepare the library, the immunoSEQ multiplex PCR assay was applied. For most patients, genomic DNA was subjected to high-throughput TCR-beta CDR3 sequencing by Adaptive Biotechnologies. Under the source paper's analysis protocol: TCR sequencing data for 15 to 20 patients were retrieved from Adaptive's ImmunoSEQ software; a few other patients were processed with MiXCR and VDJtools. Because the origin of CDR3 nucleotide sequences shared between donor and recipient could not be assigned, those sequences were removed. To be classed as alloreactive, a clone needed at least 2-fold expansion over unstimulated cells and a minimum CFSE-low frequency of 0.002% (template counts) or 0.001% (read counts). Clones were considered mappable if detected in sequenced pre-transplant spleen, lymph node, or MLR CFSE-low populations of the donor or recipient. Cumulative frequency of alloreactive clones was calculated as a percentage of all sequences weighted by copy number. The table was pulled from immuneACCESS by TCRdb, which kept in-frame rearrangements only. Such tables lose some clones; where checked, under half of the loss comes from unresolved V genes, and the rest has no known cause. That table supplies the V and J calls and clone size; D and trimming were determined from the DNA. Present in this sample are over 80,000 clones, about 84% of which were seen just once. In total, the top ten clones hold 1.4% of the sample.

The paper's findings and limits, for the study overall: In the allografts of patients with donor T cell macrochimerism, GvH to HvG T cell clonal ratios were high. GvH clones were detected in recipient bone marrow, and some appeared earlier in ileal mucosa or blood, consistent with an intestinal mucosal origin. The relatively low number and heterogeneity of intestinal transplant patients limited the conclusions. Early after transplant, declines in HvG clones were associated with peak levels of circulating GvH clones.

Reading the germline V gene gives CDR1 SGHAT and CDR2 FQNNGV. From its cysteine to its phenylalanine, the CDR3 spans 16 amino acids. Left in the record is the CDR3 DNA by itself, 48 bases read in frame from the first base. V is clipped by 5 bases and J by 0 bases, and the sequence between their germline boundaries is 11 bases long. Concerning this clone: Its antigen is not yet known. No base quality values were provided; no much bigger clone lies one nucleotide off.

This receptor was obtained from a human patient who received an intestinal transplant, so some T cells may come from the graft donor. This specimen consisted of PBMCs, obtained 255 days after intestinal transplant. The V gene is TRBV11-2 and the J gene is TRBJ2-6; 5 matching bases give a weak D call of TRBD1. The CDR3 reads as follows: CASSEVDSSGANVLTF. The DNA sequence reads TGTGCCAGCAGCGAAGTCGACAGCTCTGGGGCCAACGTCCTGACTTTC.